A selection of T cell receptor beta chains follows, all from one sample in a study of OX40 agonist ivuxolimab in advanced cancers. Sequencing used immunoSEQ multiplex PCR; TCRdb keeps in-frame clones, though not all of them. There are some 58,000 clones in the sample; approximately 80% occur only once, and 1.9% lies in the top ten. The sequencing used CD4+ or CD8+ T cells sorted from blood, collected in a trial of the OX40 agonist ivuxolimab. These receptors originate from an adult with an advanced solid tumor such as melanoma, head and neck, liver or kidney cancer. Each CDR3 is given with its conserved first and last residue. D genes are given only for firm matches. Not all rows give a size; the values are once, few, many and, for expanded clones, a class.

-	TRBV18	TRBD2	TRBJ2-5	CASSPLLAGQETQYF	TGTGCCAGCTCACCACTACTAGCGGGGCAAGAGACCCAGTACTTC
-	TRBV5-1	-	TRBJ1-1	CASSKKDRTEAFF	TGCGCCAGCAGCAAGAAGGACAGAACTGAAGCTTTCTTT
-	TRBV5-1	-	TRBJ2-2	CASSLRGHRNTGELFF	TGCGCCAGCAGCTTGAGGGGACACCGTAACACCGGGGAGCTGTTTTTT
-	TRBV4-3	TRBD2	TRBJ2-3	CASSQEYLGSGGFTDTQYF	TGCGCCAGCAGCCAAGAGTATCTTGGGAGCGGGGGCTTCACAGATACGCAGTATTTT
-	TRBV4-2	TRBD2	TRBJ2-1	CASSRGLAGGRAYNEQFF	TGTGCCAGCAGCCGGGGACTAGCGGGAGGACGGGCCTACAATGAGCAGTTCTTC
once	TRBV19	TRBD1	TRBJ2-3	CASSNTGGTDTQYF	TGTGCCAGTAGCAATACAGGGGGCACAGATACGCAGTATTTT
-	TRBV9	TRBD2	TRBJ2-3	CASSVTSGSTDTQYF	TGTGCCAGCAGCGTAACTAGCGGGAGCACAGATACGCAGTATTTT
-	TRBV6-6	-	TRBJ1-1	CASRQGSTEAFF	TGTGCCAGCAGACAGGGAAGCACTGAAGCTTTCTTT
-	TRBV28	TRBD1	TRBJ1-2	CASTSGARGYGYTF	TGTGCCAGCACCTCTGGGGCCAGGGGGTACGGCTACACCTTC
-	TRBV5-1	TRBD2	TRBJ2-3	CASSLGTSGRPGQDTQYF	TGCGCCAGCAGCTTGGGGACTAGCGGGAGGCCCGGTCAAGATACGCAGTATTTT
-	TRBV27	-	TRBJ1-3	CASSRTRGGNTIYF	TGTGCCAGCAGTCGAACAAGGGGGGGAAACACCATATATTTT
-	TRBV2	-	TRBJ1-1	CASSVENEAFF	TGTGCCAGCAGTGTAGAGAATGAAGCTTTCTTT
few	TRBV21-1	-	TRBJ1-6	CASSKAWGTLHF	TGTGCCAGCAGCAAGGCTTGGGGGACCCTCCACTTT
-	TRBV9	-	TRBJ1-1	CASSPGGSGRAFF	TGTGCCAGCAGCCCGGGGGGATCGGGTCGAGCTTTCTTT
-	TRBV2	-	TRBJ2-7	CASMGRAGEQYF	TGTGCCAGCATGGGCAGGGCGGGCGAGCAGTACTTC